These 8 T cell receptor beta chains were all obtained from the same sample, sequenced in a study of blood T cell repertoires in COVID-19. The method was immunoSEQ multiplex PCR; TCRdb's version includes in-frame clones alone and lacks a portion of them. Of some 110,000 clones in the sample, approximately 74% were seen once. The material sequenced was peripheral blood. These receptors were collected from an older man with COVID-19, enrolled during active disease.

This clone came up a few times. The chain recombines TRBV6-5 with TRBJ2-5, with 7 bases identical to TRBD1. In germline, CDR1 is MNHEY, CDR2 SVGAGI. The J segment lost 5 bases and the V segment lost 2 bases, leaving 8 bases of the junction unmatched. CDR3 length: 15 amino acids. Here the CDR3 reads CASSYTTGIEETQYF. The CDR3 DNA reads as TGTGCCAGCAGTTACACGACAGGGATCGAGGAGACCCAGTACTTC.

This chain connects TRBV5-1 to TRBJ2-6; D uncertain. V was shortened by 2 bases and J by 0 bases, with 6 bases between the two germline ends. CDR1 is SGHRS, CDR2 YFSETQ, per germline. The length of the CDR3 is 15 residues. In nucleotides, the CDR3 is TGCGCCAGCAGCTTACAACGCTCTGGGGCCAACGTCCTGACTTTC. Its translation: CASSLQRSGANVLTF. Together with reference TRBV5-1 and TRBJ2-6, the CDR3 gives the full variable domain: KAGVTQTPRYLIKTRGQQVTLSCSPISGHRSVSWYQQTPGQGLQFLFEYFSETQRNKGNFPGRFSGRQFSNSRSEMNVSTLELGDSALYLCASSLQRSGANVLTFGAGSRLTVL.

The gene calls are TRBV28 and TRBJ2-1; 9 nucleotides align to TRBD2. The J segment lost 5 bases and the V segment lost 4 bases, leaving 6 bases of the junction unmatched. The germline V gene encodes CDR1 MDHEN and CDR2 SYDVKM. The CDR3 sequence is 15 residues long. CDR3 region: CASSSRASGNNEQFF. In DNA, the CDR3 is TGTGCCAGCAGTTCTCGGGCTAGCGGGAACAATGAGCAGTTCTTC.

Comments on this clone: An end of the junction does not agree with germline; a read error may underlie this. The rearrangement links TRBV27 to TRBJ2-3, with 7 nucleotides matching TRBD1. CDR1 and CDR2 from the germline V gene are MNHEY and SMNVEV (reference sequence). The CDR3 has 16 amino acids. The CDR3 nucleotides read TGTGCCAGAAGTTTGTGCGAGCAGGGGGGCACAGATACGCAGTATTTT. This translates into CARSLCEQGGTDTQYF.

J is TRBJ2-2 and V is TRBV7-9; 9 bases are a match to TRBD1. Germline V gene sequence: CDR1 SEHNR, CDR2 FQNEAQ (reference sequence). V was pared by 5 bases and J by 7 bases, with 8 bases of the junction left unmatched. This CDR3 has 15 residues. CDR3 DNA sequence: TGTGCCAGCAGCCCGGGACAGGGTTGGGACGGGGAGCTGTTTTTT. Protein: CASSPGQGWDGELFF.

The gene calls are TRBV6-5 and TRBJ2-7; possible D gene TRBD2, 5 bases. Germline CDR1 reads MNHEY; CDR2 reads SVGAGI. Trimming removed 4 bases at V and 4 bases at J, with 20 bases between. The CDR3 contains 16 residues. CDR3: CASSFGIANPPYEQYF. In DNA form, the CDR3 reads TGTGCCAGCAGTTTCGGGATAGCGAATCCCCCGTACGAGCAGTACTTC.

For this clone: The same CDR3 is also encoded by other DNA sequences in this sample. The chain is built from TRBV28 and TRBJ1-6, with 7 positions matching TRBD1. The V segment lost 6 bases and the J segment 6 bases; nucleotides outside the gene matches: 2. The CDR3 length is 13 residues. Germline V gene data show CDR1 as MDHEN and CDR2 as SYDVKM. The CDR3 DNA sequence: TGTGCCAGCAGCCGGGACAGTAATTCACCCCTCCACTTT. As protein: CASSRDSNSPLHF.

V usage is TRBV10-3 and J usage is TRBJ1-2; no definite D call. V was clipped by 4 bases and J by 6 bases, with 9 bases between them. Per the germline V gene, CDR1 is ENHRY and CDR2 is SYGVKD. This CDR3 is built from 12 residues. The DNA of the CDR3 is TGTGCCATCAGTGCAGCGGGTGATGGCTACACCTTC. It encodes CAISAAGDGYTF.